A single sample is the source of the 3 T cell receptor beta chains below, sequenced in a study of post-analysis software for immune sequencing data. Included in the TCR beta cDNA libraries were unique molecular identifiers. TCRdb reprocessed the PCR reads with MiXCR, giving one entry per CDR3 protein. The table shows under 650,000 distinct CDR3 sequences, with 40% to 50% occurring only once. Their antigens remain unidentified. Study observations and caveats: Patients carried several TRBV segments more frequently than controls did, and TRBV5-6, TRBV5-1 and TRBV20-1 were among them.

Sequencing was performed on blood. These receptors came from a girl aged 5-17 years with multiple sclerosis.

The V call is TRBV29-1, the J call TRBJ2-1; the match to TRBD2 covers 7 bases. Germline loops: CDR1 SQVTM, CDR2 ANQGSEA. Losses at the gene ends were 6 bases for V and 1 base for J; bases not matched to a gene: 15. CDR3 length equals 17 residues. CDR3 nucleotide sequence: TGCAGCGTCCCCGAGAGGAGCGGGATGATGTCCTACAATGAGCAGTTCTTC. Translated, it gives CSVPERSGMMSYNEQFF.

The rearrangement joins TRBV6-5 to TRBJ1-4; maybe TRBD1 (5 bases). Germline values: CDR1 MNHEY, CDR2 SVGAGI. V was pared by 6 bases and J by 10 bases, with 18 bases between. The CDR3 totals 14 residues. DNA for the CDR3: TGTGCCAGCAGACTCGACACAGGCGGTGGAAAACTGTTTTTT. This codes for CASRLDTGGGKLFF.

The rearrangement uses TRBV9 and TRBJ1-1, with 11 positions matching TRBD1. The CDR3 contains 15 residues. Losses at the gene ends were 4 bases for V and 5 bases for J; bases not matched to a gene: 7. CDR1 and CDR2 (germline): SGDLS, YYNGEE. CDR3 in DNA: TGTGCCAGCAGCCCCAGGACAGGGGGCCCAACTGAAGCTTTCTTT. This translates into CASSPRTGGPTEAFF.